The 14 T cell receptor beta chains below all came from one sample that was sequenced in a study of early T cells in non-severe SARS-CoV-2 infection. TCRdb re-derived calls from the 5' RACE reads in MiXCR, one entry per CDR3 protein. The sample has about 92,000 distinct CDR3 sequences, around 16% seen once. Sequenced sample: whole blood. The receptors here all came from an adult who was a healthcare worker with PCR-confirmed SARS-CoV-2 infection or an uninfected control (not recorded which).

The sample holds a few counts of this clonotype. V usage is TRBV7-9 and J usage is TRBJ2-2, with D tentatively TRBD1 or TRBD2 (5 bases each). The CDR3 loop spans 15 amino acids. Germline V CDR1 and CDR2: SEHNR, FQNEAQ (reference sequence). The V and J ends lost 6 bases and 2 bases respectively, with 13 bases between them. CDR3 region: CASSPSRDNTGELFF. CDR3 coding DNA: TGTGCCAGCAGTCCATCGAGGGACAACACCGGGGAGCTGTTTTTT.

This chain connects TRBV21-1 to TRBJ1-1; the table's D gene call, TRBD1, was not cross checked with the DNA. TRBV21-1 is designated a pseudogene. CDR3 length: 16 residues. The CDR3 loop reads CASSKTPLGKDTEAFF. The CDR3 DNA reads as TGTGCCAGCAGCAAAACCCCACTCGGGAAGGACACTGAAGCTTTCTTT.

This clonotype was seen ten or more times. V gene TRBV27 combines with J gene TRBJ1-5; a possible D gene is TRBD1 (6 bases). The CDR3 is 17 residues long. V lost 5 bases and J 7 bases, leaving 24 bases between the germline ends. Germline CDR1 MNHEY, CDR2 SMNVEV (reference sequence). In nucleotides, the CDR3 is TGTGCCAGCAGTGGTAACAACCGGGGGGGCGCAGGACAGCCCCAGCATTTT. It translates to CASSGNNRGGAGQPQHF.

This rearrangement joins TRBV2 to TRBJ1-1, with D possibly being TRBD1 (5 bases). Looked up from germline, CDR1 is SNHLY and CDR2 is FYNNEI. Trimming removed 8 bases from V and 4 bases from J, with 17 bases in between. CDR3 length: 14 amino acids. CDR3 in DNA: TGTGCCAGCTACGATATGGGACTTTTCACTGAAGCTTTCTTT. Protein: CASYDMGLFTEAFF.

This clonotype was picked up many times. DNA of the CDR3: TGCAGTGCTAGAGACTGGGACAGCTTTTCCTACGAGCAGTACTTC. Translation: CSARDWDSFSYEQYF. J is TRBJ2-7 and V is TRBV20-1, with 7 bases matching TRBD1. Germline CDR1 is DFQATT and CDR2 is SNEGSKA (reference sequence). V gave up 0 bases and J gave up 1 base; unmatched junction bases: 6. The CDR3 extends over 15 amino acids.

The chain recombines TRBV20-1 with TRBJ2-7; D ambiguous. The CDR3 contains 13 residues. Germline V gene lookup returns CDR1 DFQATT and CDR2 SNEGSKA (reference sequence). V lost 5 bases and J 0 bases, leaving 11 bases between the germline ends. CDR3 coding DNA: TGCAGTGCTCGGATCCCGAGCTCCTACGAGCAGTACTTC. This encodes CSARIPSSYEQYF.

The genes are TRBV12-3 or TRBV12-4 and TRBJ1-5; D remains ambiguous. Trimming pared 6 bases from V and 6 bases from J, leaving 15 bases between. This CDR3 spans 14 amino acids. The CDR3 loop reads CASSPRESFQPQHF. CDR3 nucleotide sequence: TGTGCCAGCAGCCCGCGGGAGAGTTTTCAGCCCCAGCATTTT.

This clonotype turned up a few times. The CDR3 DNA is TGTGCCAGCAGACGCCGCGGGACTCAGACCTACGAGCAGTACTTC. It is translated as CASRRRGTQTYEQYF. The chain carries TRBV14 and TRBJ2-7; TRBD2 is a possible D gene (6 bases). This CDR3 is 15 amino acids long. From germline, CDR1 is SGHDN and CDR2 FVKESK. Between the trimmed V and J ends, which lost 6 bases and 2 bases, there was a span of 17 bases.

The sample holds one count of this clonotype. One end of the junction varies from germline; a read error may be responsible. The chain combines TRBV7-9 with TRBJ2-1, with 8 bases that match TRBD1. The CDR3 has 14 amino acids. Germline CDR1 is SEHNR and CDR2 is FQNEAQ (reference sequence). This CDR3 is CVSSFGQTGDEQFF. The CDR3 nucleotides are TGTGTCAGCAGCTTCGGCCAGACAGGGGATGAGCAGTTCTTC.

This chain links TRBV15 with TRBJ1-1; 10 bases align to TRBD1. The CDR3 consists of 14 residues. Per the germline V gene, CDR1 is LNHNV and CDR2 is YYDKDF (reference sequence). The V segment lost 1 base and the J segment 5 bases; nucleotides outside the gene matches: 1. The CDR3 coding sequence is TGTGCCACCAGCAGAGCGGGACAGGGGACTGAAGCTTTCTTT. Translated: CATSRAGQGTEAFF.

This clonotype was recorded only once. The V and J genes are TRBV28 and TRBJ1-6; D remains unclear. V was shortened by 6 bases and J by 0 bases, with 9 bases between the two germline ends. CDR1 is MDHEN and CDR2 is SYDVKM in the germline V gene. This CDR3 contains 15 residues. CDR3 in DNA: TGTGCCAGCAGCTCTTCTAACTCCTATAATTCACCCCTCCACTTT. This codes for CASSSSNSYNSPLHF.

This clonotype occurred a few times. The chain uses TRBV5-6 and TRBJ2-1; D gene unclear. The germline CDR1 and CDR2 sequences are SGHDT and YYEEEE. This CDR3 region has 16 residues. The V and J ends lost 3 bases and 4 bases respectively, with 17 bases between them. CDR3 residues: CASSSVFSQGYNEQFF. CDR3 DNA: TGTGCCAGCAGCTCCGTCTTCTCTCAAGGTTACAATGAGCAGTTCTTC.

The chain is built from TRBV15 and TRBJ1-5, with D perhaps matching TRBD1 (6 bases). The CDR3 has 16 residues. Per germline, CDR1 LNHNV and CDR2 YYDKDF (reference sequence). V was cut by 7 bases and J by 0 bases, with 16 bases left in between. In nucleotides, the CDR3 is TGTGCCACCAACCCTGGACAGTCTTATAGCAATCAGCCCCAGCATTTT. Encoded protein: CATNPGQSYSNQPQHF.

This clonotype was found a few times. The rearrangement links TRBV12-3 or TRBV12-4 to TRBJ1-2; D ambiguous. The V gene lost 5 bases and the J gene lost 8 bases, with 18 bases spanning the gap. The CDR3 has 14 residues. The CDR3 is CASSKDNAIFGYTF. CDR3 nucleotide sequence: TGTGCCAGCAGTAAGGATAACGCTATCTTCGGCTACACCTTC.